These 11 T cell receptor beta chains were all obtained from the same sample, sequenced in a study of CD8 T cells in ankylosing spondylitis. TCRdb ran MiXCR on the 5' RACE reads and lists one entry per CDR3 protein. The data hold hundreds of thousands of distinct CDR3 sequences, with more than 20% observed a single time. Sequenced sample: blood, either unsorted or a sorted T cell fraction (not recorded which). These receptors all come from a female donor with ankylosing spondylitis or in good health (not recorded which).

The chain is built from TRBV24-1 and TRBJ2-7; D call uncertain. The CDR3 runs to 11 residues. CDR1 and CDR2 from the germline V gene are KGHDR and SFDVKD. Deletions cut 3 bases from V and 5 bases from J, with 4 bases between. The CDR3: CATSDQNEQYF. CDR3 in DNA: TGTGCCACCAGTGATCAAAACGAGCAGTACTTC.

This clonotype showed up many times. V and J are TRBV7-2 and TRBJ2-3; 11 nucleotides line up with TRBD2. Germline CDR1 and CDR2: SGHTA and FQGNSA. The CDR3 spans 16 residues. With 5 bases clipped from V and 6 bases from J, the junction kept 10 bases outside the gene matches. The CDR3, as DNA: TGTGCCAGCAGCCCGCGACTAGCGGGGAGGATGGATACGCAGTATTTT. Its protein product is CASSPRLAGRMDTQYF.

V usage is TRBV19 and J usage is TRBJ1-5; TRBD1 is a possible D gene (6 bases). CDR3 length: 16 amino acids. Trimming cost V 6 bases and J 0 bases, with 15 bases left between them. Germline loops: CDR1 LNHDA, CDR2 SQIVND (reference sequence). The CDR3 coding sequence is TGTGCCAGTAGCTCCTCCGGGACACTTAGCAATCAGCCCCAGCATTTT. Translating it yields CASSSSGTLSNQPQHF.

The rearrangement uses TRBV25-1 and TRBJ2-1; D is perhaps TRBD2 (6 bases). CDR3 length: 15 amino acids. Trimming removed 5 bases at V and 6 bases at J, with 17 bases between. Germline loops: CDR1 MGHDK, CDR2 SYGVNS. The chain's CDR3 is CASSPTGDQGNEQFF. The CDR3 bases are TGTGCCAGCAGTCCTACGGGGGACCAGGGCAATGAGCAGTTCTTC. The whole variable domain, filled in from reference TRBV25-1 and TRBJ2-1, reads EADIYQTPRYLVIGTGKKITLECSQTMGHDKMYWYQQDPGMELHLIHYSYGVNSTEKGDLSSESTVSRIRTEHFPLTLESARPSHTSQYLCASSPTGDQGNEQFFGPGTRLTVL.

This rearrangement joins TRBV3-1 to TRBJ2-1, with D possibly being TRBD2 (5 bases). The CDR3 spans 13 residues. The V and J ends lost 3 bases and 15 bases respectively, with 18 bases between them. Germline assignment: CDR1 LGHDT and CDR2 YNNKEL (reference sequence). The CDR3, as DNA: TGTGCCAGCAGCCAGAGCCCTTGGGGAGCACCGTTCTTC. This codes for CASSQSPWGAPFF.

This clonotype was counted ten times or more. The genes are TRBV20-1 and TRBJ2-5, with 11 nucleotides matching TRBD2. Per the germline V gene, CDR1 is DFQATT and CDR2 is SNEGSKA (reference sequence). With 6 bases clipped from V and 2 bases from J, the junction kept 11 bases outside the gene matches. The CDR3 consists of 16 residues. This CDR3 reads CSAQRPLAGAQETQYF. CDR3 sequence (DNA): TGCAGTGCCCAACGCCCACTAGCGGGAGCTCAAGAGACCCAGTACTTC.

For the CDR3, the DNA is TGCAGCGCGCCCACGGCAGGGGGCAGTGAGCAGTTCTTC. Residues: CSAPTAGGSEQFF. The V call is TRBV29-1, the J call TRBJ2-1, with TRBD1 matching over 8 bases. The V gene end was trimmed by 7 bases and the J gene end by 9 bases; junction bases not matched to a gene: 11. This CDR3 contains 13 residues. Per the germline V gene, CDR1 is SQVTM and CDR2 is ANQGSEA.

This clonotype has a count of ten or more. The V and J genes are TRBV29-1 and TRBJ1-2; D is unresolved. The CDR3 has 14 residues. V was cut by 1 base and J by 1 base, with 10 bases left in between. Germline V gene lookup returns CDR1 SQVTM and CDR2 ANQGSEA. CDR3 nucleotide sequence: TGCAGCGTTGAAGTCCAGTGGAATAACTATGGCTACACCTTC. This translates into CSVEVQWNNYGYTF.

This clonotype has a handful of counts. The chain employs TRBV30 and TRBJ2-6; weak D call: TRBD1 (6 bases). Trimming took 7 bases from V and 0 from J, leaving 10 bases between them. This CDR3 spans 14 amino acids. Germline-derived CDR1 and CDR2 are GTSNPN and SVGIG (reference sequence). The CDR3 coding sequence is TGTGCCTTGCAGGGGTACTCTGGGGCCAACGTCCTGACTTTC. Translation: CALQGYSGANVLTF. The full variable domain, with the rest looked up from reference TRBV30 and TRBJ2-6, is SQTIHQWPATLVQPVGSPLSLECTVEGTSNPNLYWYRQAAGRGLQLLFYSVGIGQISSEVPQNLSASRPQDRQFILSSKKLLLSDSGFYLCALQGYSGANVLTFGAGSRLTVL.

This clonotype has more than one count but fewer than ten. J is TRBJ2-1 and V is TRBV28, with TRBD2 matching 8 bases. The germline V gene has CDR1 MDHEN and CDR2 SYDVKM. The CDR3 runs 15 residues. The V gene end was trimmed by 6 bases and the J gene end by 5 bases; junction bases not matched to a gene: 9. The CDR3 nucleotides read TGTGCCAGCAGCTGGGGACTAGTGCGGGACAATGAGCAGTTCTTC. It yields the protein CASSWGLVRDNEQFF.

There are a few counts of this clonotype. The rearrangement joins TRBV29-1 to TRBJ2-6, with D unresolved. Deletions cut 4 bases from V and 1 base from J, with 8 bases between. Germline V gene sequence: CDR1 SQVTM, CDR2 ANQGSEA. The CDR3 totals 14 residues. CDR3 nucleotide sequence: TGCAGCGTTGCGGTAGTGTCTGGGGCCAACGTCCTGACTTTC. This sequence encodes CSVAVVSGANVLTF.